This section outlines one TCR beta chain sequence together with its context. Its antigen is currently unknown. Sequencing was performed with immunoSEQ multiplex PCR; in TCRdb, only in-frame clones are kept and a portion is missing. The table shows 110,000 or so clones, with 90% to 95% occurring only once. The sample is drawn from a study of T cell responses to AZD1222 COVID-19 vaccine. General observations from the study: Clonal diversity may have been underestimated in mostly white British donors. Sampling captured repertoires only after the peak T cell response.

CDR1 is SGHTA, CDR2 FQGNSA, per germline. Trimming at V came to 5 bases and at J to 8 bases, leaving 14 bases not matched to a gene. The CDR3 consists of 16 residues. The source was peripheral blood, collected on day 0 of AZD1222 vaccination. This chain links TRBV7-2 with TRBJ1-4, with TRBD1 matching 7 bases. This clonotype was obtained from an adult in good health. DNA of the CDR3: TGTGCCAGCAGCATAAACAGGGGCTCAGTTCAGGAAAAACTGTTTTTT. It yields the protein CASSINRGSVQEKLFF.